These 22 T cell receptor beta chains originate from one sample sequenced in a study of T cells in Graves' hyperthyroidism and ophthalmopathy. RNA transcripts gave rise to amplified TCR beta CDR3 regions. The TCR CDR3 was amplified in a first-round RT-PCR using the HTBI primer set. Using its own MiXCR run on the multiplex PCR reads, TCRdb lists one record per CDR3 protein. The sample lists about 840,000 distinct CDR3 sequences, over 35% occurring once. Material for sequencing was blood. These receptors were obtained from a man between 18 and 29 years old with Graves' hyperthyroidism.

This clonotype was seen only a few times. The chain recombines TRBV11-2 with TRBJ2-7; D perhaps matches TRBD1 (5 bases). V was pared by 7 bases and J by 0 bases, with 10 bases between. The length of the CDR3 is 13 residues. Germline V CDR1 and CDR2: SGHAT, FQNNGV. CDR3 in amino acids: CASKGVSSYEQYF. CDR3 sequence (DNA): TGTGCCAGCAAAGGGGTCAGCTCCTACGAGCAGTACTTC.

Comments on this clonotype: A read error may account for a junction end that differs from germline. The gene calls are TRBV7-9 and TRBJ1-5; D call uncertain. Per the germline V gene, CDR1 is SEHNR and CDR2 is FQNEAQ (reference sequence). This CDR3 is 16 amino acids long. The CDR3 DNA reads TGTGCCAGCGGCTTGATGCCAGACAATAGCAATCAGCCCCAGCATTTT. It encodes CASGLMPDNSNQPQHF.

This clonotype was picked up many times. This chain links TRBV19 with TRBJ1-1, with 9 bases that match TRBD1. V lost 4 bases to trimming and J lost 1 base; unmatched junction nucleotides: 7. Germline lookup yields CDR1 LNHDA and CDR2 SQIVND (reference sequence). The CDR3 length is 16 residues. The CDR3 protein is CASSTLTGGTNTEAFF. CDR3 nucleotide sequence: TGTGCCAGTAGTACGCTGACAGGGGGTACGAACACTGAAGCTTTCTTT.

This clonotype was counted between two and nine times. The junction differs from germline at one of its ends, possibly a read error. This chain connects TRBV20-1 to TRBJ2-7, with D possibly being TRBD2 (6 bases). CDR1 is DFQATT, CDR2 SNEGSKA, per germline (reference sequence). The CDR3 spans 12 residues. CDR3 region: CSESSDSHEQYF. The CDR3 coding sequence is TGCAGTGAGTCTAGCGACTCCCACGAGCAGTACTTC.

This clonotype was detected only a few times. The chain couples TRBV19 to TRBJ2-5; D perhaps matches TRBD1 (6 bases). This CDR3 region has 15 residues. Germline V CDR1 and CDR2: LNHDA, SQIVND (reference sequence). V shed 3 bases and J shed 4 bases, with 15 bases lying between them. The CDR3 nucleotides are TGTGCCAGTAGTATCCCCGGCAGGGGTGGAGAGACCCAGTACTTC. This sequence encodes CASSIPGRGGETQYF. Variable domain in full (rest from reference TRBV19 and TRBJ2-5): DGGITQSPKYLFRKEGQNVTLSCEQNLNHDAMYWYRQDPGQGLRLIYYSQIVNDFQKGDIAEGYSVSREKKESFPLTVTSAQKNPTAFYLCASSIPGRGGETQYFGPGTRLLVL.

There are many counts of this clonotype. This chain links TRBV19 with TRBJ1-6, with no clear D. V was trimmed by 6 bases and J by 9 bases, leaving 18 bases between them. The germline V gene encodes CDR1 LNHDA and CDR2 SQIVND (reference sequence). The CDR3 runs to 15 residues. CDR3 sequence: CASSFDPIQSSPLHF. The CDR3 nucleotides are TGTGCCAGTAGCTTTGACCCTATTCAAAGTTCACCCCTCCACTTT.

The rearrangement joins TRBV2 to TRBJ1-6; 8 nucleotides agree with TRBD1. The germline V gene has CDR1 SNHLY and CDR2 FYNNEI. The J segment lost 7 bases and the V segment lost 7 bases, leaving 9 bases of the junction unmatched. The CDR3 covers 15 residues. For the CDR3, the DNA is TGTGCCAGCACTCTGGACAGGGCAATGAATTCACCCCTCCACTTT. Protein sequence: CASTLDRAMNSPLHF.

There are a few counts of this clonotype. A read error may be the cause here, since a much bigger clone is one base away. The rearrangement links TRBV25-1 to TRBJ2-5; D call uncertain. The CDR3 contains 12 residues. Deletions cut 4 bases from V and 5 bases from J, with 8 bases between. Germline V CDR1 and CDR2: MGHDK, SYGVNS. CDR3 sequence reads: CASSGEDETQYF. The CDR3 DNA sequence: TGTGCCAGCAGTGGCGAGGATGAGACCCAGTACTTC.

The sample holds many counts of this clonotype. The rearrangement joins TRBV7-9 to TRBJ2-7, with D possibly matching TRBD1 (5 bases). Germline V CDR1 and CDR2: SEHNR, FQNEAQ (reference sequence). V gave up 3 bases and J gave up 4 bases, with 10 bases separating them. This CDR3 is 13 amino acids long. The CDR3 nucleotides are TGTGCCAGCAGCTTCCCTCCAGGGTACGAGCAGTACTTC. Its translation: CASSFPPGYEQYF.

The chain links TRBV2 to TRBJ1-1; tentatively, D is TRBD1 (6 bases). The CDR3 consists of 14 residues. From germline, CDR1 is SNHLY and CDR2 FYNNEI. Trimming removed 5 bases at V and 7 bases at J, with 17 bases between. The CDR3 is CASSTPGPRGEAFF. The DNA for the CDR3 is TGTGCCAGCAGTACCCCGGGTCCCAGGGGTGAAGCTTTCTTT.

V usage is TRBV11-1 and J usage is TRBJ1-2; D may be TRBD1 (6 bases). From germline, CDR1 is SGHAT and CDR2 FQDESV (reference sequence). This CDR3 has 15 residues. V lost 3 bases to trimming and J lost 3 bases, with 14 bases between them. CDR3 DNA sequence: TGTGCCAGCAGCTTTTCTACGGACAGCTACTATGGCTACACCTTC. It specifies CASSFSTDSYYGYTF.

V gene TRBV10-3 combines with J gene TRBJ1-2; possibly TRBD1 for D (5 bases). This CDR3 has 14 residues. V lost 2 bases and J lost 6, with 13 bases in between. The germline gives CDR1 ENHRY, CDR2 SYGVKD. CDR3 in DNA: TGTGCCATCAGTGAGGGGACGGTCACGAATGGCTACACCTTC. This codes for CAISEGTVTNGYTF.

The rearrangement uses TRBV14 and TRBJ2-6, with TRBD2 matching over 8 bases. Per the germline V gene, CDR1 is SGHDN and CDR2 is FVKESK. Unmatched junction bases numbered 18, after V lost 5 bases and J lost 18 bases. This CDR3 is 15 amino acids long. The chain's CDR3 is CASSKGTGGPLVETF. For the CDR3, the DNA is TGTGCCAGCAGCAAGGGAACGGGAGGGCCACTAGTCGAGACTTTC.

This clonotype was seen many times. The chain has TRBV6-5 and TRBJ2-2; a possible D gene is TRBD1 (5 bases). The germline V gene encodes CDR1 MNHEY and CDR2 SVGAGI. The V gene lost 8 bases and the J gene lost 6 bases, with 10 bases spanning the gap. The CDR3 is 12 residues long. The CDR3 DNA follows: TGTGCCAGCCTTGGCAGGGCCGGGGAGCTGTTTTTT. It encodes CASLGRAGELFF.

This chain connects TRBV5-1 to TRBJ2-5, with D tentatively TRBD2 (6 bases). V shed 5 bases and J shed 2 bases, with 13 bases lying between them. Looked up from germline, CDR1 is SGHRS and CDR2 is YFSETQ. The CDR3 length is 14 residues. The CDR3 bases are TGCGCCAGCAGACCCGGGACTCTACAAGAGACCCAGTACTTC. Amino acids: CASRPGTLQETQYF.

Ten or more counts support this clonotype. V gene TRBV6-6 combines with J gene TRBJ1-2; D call uncertain. The CDR3 runs 10 residues. V was clipped by 6 bases and J by 8 bases, with 7 bases between them. Germline V CDR1 and CDR2: MNHNY, SVGAGI (reference sequence). In nucleotides, the CDR3 is TGTGCCAGCAGCCTCGAGGGCTACACCTTC. Translated, it gives CASSLEGYTF.

Ten or more counts support this clonotype. The rearrangement links TRBV29-1 to TRBJ1-2, with D perhaps TRBD1 (5 bases). The V gene lost 6 bases and the J gene lost 1 base, with 18 bases spanning the gap. Germline V CDR1 and CDR2: SQVTM, ANQGSEA. The CDR3 is 15 residues long. The CDR3 protein is CSVGGFFHSNYGYTF. CDR3 sequence (DNA): TGCAGCGTGGGGGGGTTCTTCCACAGTAACTATGGCTACACCTTC.

This chain joins TRBV29-1 and TRBJ2-1; 11 nucleotides line up with TRBD1. Looked up from germline, CDR1 is SQVTM and CDR2 is ANQGSEA. The V and J ends lost 0 bases and 8 bases, in that order; junction bases with no gene match: 9. CDR3 length: 16 amino acids. CDR3 region: CSVEDLWTGGMHEQFF. In DNA, the CDR3 is TGCAGCGTTGAAGACCTATGGACAGGGGGCATGCATGAGCAGTTCTTC.

The genes are TRBV7-2 and TRBJ2-7, with 8 bases aligning to TRBD2. The germline V gene encodes CDR1 SGHTA and CDR2 FQGNSA. The CDR3 totals 14 residues. Unmatched junction bases numbered 5, after V lost 2 bases and J lost 5 bases. CDR3 bases: TGTGCCAGCAGCTTACCAGGTAGCGGGGACGAGCAGTACTTC. Amino acids: CASSLPGSGDEQYF.

V and J are TRBV19 and TRBJ1-4; TRBD1 matches at 8 bases. This CDR3 comprises 13 residues. The ends lost 8 bases at V and 8 bases at J; junction bases unmatched: 7. Germline loops: CDR1 LNHDA, CDR2 SQIVND (reference sequence). The CDR3 region has the DNA TGTGCCAGTGGAACAGGGGGTCGAGAAAAACTGTTTTTT. It encodes CASGTGGREKLFF.

This clonotype appeared many times. The genes are TRBV2 and TRBJ1-1; possibly TRBD1 for D (6 bases). V lost 6 bases to trimming and J lost 2 bases, with 16 bases between them. Germline V gene data show CDR1 as SNHLY and CDR2 as FYNNEI. The CDR3 length is 15 residues. This chain's CDR3 is CASSRSGQLNTEAFF. CDR3 bases: TGTGCCAGCAGCCGGTCTGGACAGCTCAACACTGAAGCTTTCTTT.

J is TRBJ2-7 and V is TRBV20-1; 7 nucleotides agree with TRBD2. The V gene end was trimmed by 0 bases and the J gene end by 3 bases; junction bases not matched to a gene: 8. The CDR3 runs to 15 residues. The germline CDR1 and CDR2 sequences are DFQATT and SNEGSKA (reference sequence). The CDR3 DNA follows: TGCAGTGCTAGAGAGTGGGCTAGCGGACGCTACGAGCAGTACTTC. It translates to CSAREWASGRYEQYF.